This paragraph covers one TCR beta chain sequence. This record belongs to a study of blood T cell repertoires in COVID-19. Trimming removed 5 bases from V and 0 bases from J, with 8 bases in between. The CDR3 extends over 13 amino acids. Germline V gene lookup returns CDR1 SGHAT and CDR2 FQNNGV. Original processing notes: Reference gene primer amplification gave estimated nucleated cell counts. Profiling relied on immunoSEQ multiplex PCR, and the TCRdb table lists in-frame clones only, not all of them. V, J and clone size reflect that table, while D and trimming were determined from the DNA. The sample carries 95,000 to 150,000 clones, around 78% recorded once.

Input material: peripheral blood. The V and J genes are TRBV11-2 and TRBJ2-7, with D tentatively TRBD1 (5 bases). The clonotype originates from a man in his 70s with acute or convalescent COVID-19. DNA of the CDR3: TGTGCCAGCAGCGGTACAGGCTCCTACGAGCAGTACTTC. This gives the protein CASSGTGSYEQYF.